These 29 T cell receptor beta chains came from one sample sequenced in a study of cytomegalovirus exposure and HLA in healthy donors. The PCR employed 60 Vbeta primers together with 13 Jbeta primers. Sequencing was performed with immunoSEQ multiplex PCR; in TCRdb, only in-frame clones are kept and a portion is missing. The repertoire holds about 64,000 clones, with 85% as singletons. The sequencing sample was made of PBMCs. The receptors were gathered from a female donor in good health and CMV-seronegative.

CDR3 region: CASSQARGLNTDTQYF. The CDR3 DNA reads as TGCGCCAGCAGCCAAGCGCGGGGACTGAACACAGATACGCAGTATTTT. This chain connects TRBV4-1 to TRBJ2-3; D might be TRBD2 (6 bases). Germline assignment: CDR1 MGHRA and CDR2 YSYEKL. This CDR3 has 16 residues. Trimming took 1 base from V and 2 from J, leaving 13 bases between them.

This clone appeared a few times. CDR3 DNA: TGTGCCAGCAGCTTAGGACTATCTCTCGAGCAGTACTTC. Translating it yields CASSLGLSLEQYF. This rearrangement joins TRBV7-9 to TRBJ2-7, with a possible D match to TRBD2 (5 bases). In germline, CDR1 is SEHNR, CDR2 FQNEAQ (reference sequence). V lost 1 base and J 6 bases, leaving 10 bases between the germline ends. This CDR3 has 13 residues.

This chain connects TRBV7-2 to TRBJ2-5; D is ambiguous. The DNA matches TRBJ2-7 better at its end, which makes the J call doubtful. Germline values: CDR1 SGHTA, CDR2 FQGNSA. This CDR3 region has 17 residues. The CDR3 spells CASSRSLAVESSYEQYF. The CDR3, as DNA: TGTGCCAGCAGCCGCTCTCTGGCGGTAGAAAGCTCCTACGAGCAGTACTTC.

The chain recombines TRBV2 with TRBJ1-5; a possible D gene is TRBD1 (6 bases). Germline-derived CDR1 and CDR2 are SNHLY and FYNNEI. V lost 6 bases to trimming and J lost 4 bases, with 16 bases between them. The CDR3 loop spans 15 amino acids. Written as DNA, the CDR3 is TGTGCCAGCAGGGAAATCGACAGGATTAATCAGCCCCAGCATTTT. This encodes CASREIDRINQPQHF.

The chain uses TRBV6-5 and TRBJ1-2; TRBD1 might be the D (6 bases). Germline V gene sequence: CDR1 MNHEY, CDR2 SVGAGI. V lost 6 bases and J lost 8, with 13 bases in between. The CDR3 is made up of 12 amino acids. The CDR3 spells CASRQGLYGYTF. The CDR3 coding sequence is TGTGCCAGCAGACAGGGTCTGTACGGCTACACCTTC.

The V gene is TRBV10-3, the J gene TRBJ2-7; possibly TRBD1 for D (5 bases). V was trimmed by 4 bases and J by 0 bases, leaving 13 bases between them. CDR1 and CDR2 from the germline V gene are ENHRY and SYGVKD. This CDR3 has 15 residues. This CDR3 is CAISAGSVLSYEQYF. CDR3 coding DNA: TGTGCCATCAGTGCAGGGTCGGTCCTCTCCTACGAGCAGTACTTC.

The chain links TRBV27 to TRBJ2-1; the match to TRBD2 covers 14 bases. The CDR3 contains 14 residues. Germline V CDR1 and CDR2: MNHEY, SMNVEV (reference sequence). V gave up 5 bases and J gave up 9 bases; unmatched junction bases: 3. CDR3 nucleotides: TGTGCCAGCAGTCCGGGACTAGCGGGAGCTGAGCAGTTCTTC. Translation: CASSPGLAGAEQFF.

This clone was observed once. The J gene is TRBJ2-1, the V gene TRBV13, with 9 bases identical to TRBD1. The CDR3 runs to 15 residues. The germline V gene has CDR1 PRHDT and CDR2 FYEKMQ (reference sequence). With 3 bases clipped from V and 0 bases from J, the junction kept 0 bases outside the gene matches. This chain's CDR3 is CASSLTGGSYNEQFF. CDR3 bases: TGTGCCAGCAGCTTGACAGGGGGCTCCTACAATGAGCAGTTCTTC.

This chain joins TRBV11-2 and TRBJ2-3, with 10 positions matching TRBD2. The CDR3 extends over 17 amino acids. Trimming removed 6 bases from V and 2 bases from J; junction bases left unmatched: 11. Germline CDR1 is SGHAT and CDR2 is FQNNGV. In DNA, the CDR3 is TGTGCCAGCAGTAAAGGGGGAGCGGGGGGGTACACAGATACGCAGTATTTT. Its protein is CASSKGGAGGYTDTQYF.

This clone showed up just once. The chain combines TRBV6-6 with TRBJ1-6; the D gene is possibly TRBD1 (5 bases). Per the germline V gene, CDR1 is MNHNY and CDR2 is SVGAGI (reference sequence). Trimming shortened V by 2 bases and J by 4 bases, and 9 bases separated the two germline ends. This CDR3 is 15 amino acids long. CDR3 sequence: CASSYRGPYNSPLHF. Here the CDR3 DNA reads TGTGCCAGCAGTTACAGGGGTCCTTATAATTCACCCCTCCACTTT.

The rearrangement uses TRBV5-1 and TRBJ2-1, with TRBD2 matching 12 bases. This CDR3 has 15 residues. From germline, CDR1 is SGHRS and CDR2 YFSETQ. Trimming at V came to 0 bases and at J to 9 bases, leaving 4 bases not matched to a gene. The CDR3: CASSLALAGGVEQFF. In DNA form, the CDR3 reads TGCGCCAGCAGCTTGGCCCTAGCGGGAGGGGTTGAGCAGTTCTTC.

The chain links TRBV6-1 to TRBJ2-1, with 12 bases aligning to TRBD2. The CDR3 consists of 16 residues. Trimming cost V 3 bases and J 4 bases; bases outside gene matches: 4. Per germline, CDR1 MNHNS and CDR2 SASEGT. The CDR3 DNA is TGTGCCAGCAGTGACCGGACTAGCGGGGATTACAATGAGCAGTTCTTC. Translation gives CASSDRTSGDYNEQFF.

This clone was found once. The V call is TRBV7-8, the J call TRBJ2-1, with 8 positions matching TRBD2. V was clipped by 1 base and J by 7 bases; unmatched bases: 6. Germline V lookup: CDR1 SGHVS, CDR2 FQNEAQ. The CDR3 covers 15 residues. The CDR3 protein is CASSLGLAGRNEQFF. DNA of the CDR3: TGTGCCAGCAGCTTAGGGCTAGCGGGTAGGAATGAGCAGTTCTTC.

The V and J genes are TRBV27 and TRBJ1-1; maybe TRBD1 (5 bases). The V end was cut by 5 bases, the J end by 5 bases, with 18 bases between. This CDR3 comprises 15 residues. CDR1 is MNHEY and CDR2 is SMNVEV in the germline V gene (reference sequence). The CDR3 DNA is TGTGCCAGCAGTCCCCTCCAGGCAGGGAGGACTGAAGCTTTCTTT. It translates to CASSPLQAGRTEAFF.

V is TRBV12-5 and J is TRBJ2-3; TRBD2 is a possible D gene (5 bases). The CDR3 runs 16 residues. The V and J ends lost 1 base and 2 bases respectively, with 13 bases between them. Germline CDR1 is LGHNT and CDR2 is FRNRAP. The CDR3 DNA is TGTGCTAGTGGTTTGGGTCTGGCGGGTGCCACAGATACGCAGTATTTT. The encoded protein is CASGLGLAGATDTQYF.

In its sample, this clone was seen once. The chain recombines TRBV5-1 with TRBJ2-7; TRBD1 aligns across 8 bases. The CDR3 is made up of 16 amino acids. CDR1 SGHRS and CDR2 YFSETQ come from the germline V gene. Germline trimming cut 5 bases from V and 1 base from J; bases unmatched to any gene: 11. In DNA, the CDR3 is TGCGCCAGCAGACAAGGACAGGGTGCCCCTTCCTACGAGCAGTACTTC. Amino acid sequence: CASRQGQGAPSYEQYF.

This clone was seen a handful of times. CDR3 coding DNA: TGTGCCAGCAGCCCGCGACAGGGGGCAGTGGCCAAAAACATTCAGTACTTC. It translates to CASSPRQGAVAKNIQYF. The V call is TRBV11-2, the J call TRBJ2-4; 10 nucleotides agree with TRBD1. The ends lost 5 bases at V and 1 base at J; junction bases unmatched: 8. There are 17 residues in the CDR3. Germline CDR1 and CDR2: SGHAT and FQNNGV.

This chain links TRBV27 with TRBJ1-5, with D possibly TRBD1 on 5 matching bases. Deletions cut 0 bases from V and 8 bases from J, with 8 bases between. This CDR3 is built from 13 residues. CDR1 MNHEY and CDR2 SMNVEV come from the germline V gene (reference sequence). CDR3 in DNA: TGTGCCAGCAGTTTATCGGCAGGGAAGCCCCAGCATTTT. Translated: CASSLSAGKPQHF.

V is TRBV19 and J is TRBJ1-5, with D unclear. V was trimmed by 6 bases and J by 3 bases, leaving 12 bases between them. Germline CDR1 reads LNHDA; CDR2 reads SQIVND (reference sequence). This CDR3 comprises 14 residues. CDR3 in DNA: TGTGCCAGTAGATCCGGTGTTGACAATCAGCCCCAGCATTTT. Its protein is CASRSGVDNQPQHF.

J is TRBJ1-4 and V is TRBV7-3; 9 bases line up with TRBD1. Unmatched junction bases numbered 6, after V lost 5 bases and J lost 5 bases. CDR3 size: 15 residues. The V gene's germline CDR1 is SGHTA and CDR2 FQGTGA. The CDR3 coding sequence is TGTGCCAGCAGCCTACTCGGGACAGGGAATGAAAAACTGTTTTTT. Encoded protein: CASSLLGTGNEKLFF.

On this clone: Other DNA sequences from this sample encode an identical CDR3 as well. This sequence joins TRBV6-5 and TRBJ2-7, with D possibly being TRBD1 (6 bases). Germline V gives CDR1 MNHEY, CDR2 SVGAGI. The CDR3 has 15 amino acids. V lost 5 bases and J 3 bases, leaving 17 bases between the germline ends. The CDR3 DNA sequence: TGTGCCAGCAGTCCTGACAGGCCTGGGGTCTACGAGCAGTACTTC. This sequence encodes CASSPDRPGVYEQYF.

This chain joins TRBV6-1 and TRBJ2-7; 8 positions match TRBD2. V was pared by 7 bases and J by 3 bases, with 8 bases of the junction left unmatched. Germline values: CDR1 MNHNS, CDR2 SASEGT. This CDR3 spans 14 amino acids. The CDR3 bases are TGTGCCAGCACGGGCCGAGCGGGGGACTACGAGCAGTACTTC. Protein product: CASTGRAGDYEQYF.

The chain links TRBV19 to TRBJ1-2; D gene uncertain. CDR3 length: 13 amino acids. Germline V gene data show CDR1 as LNHDA and CDR2 as SQIVND (reference sequence). V lost 3 bases to trimming and J lost 8 bases, with 13 bases between them. CDR3 DNA sequence: TGTGCCAGTAGTATGGGAGAACTGTCCGGCTACACCTTC. The encoded protein is CASSMGELSGYTF.

V usage is TRBV28 and J usage is TRBJ2-7, with a possible D match to TRBD1 (5 bases). The CDR3 length is 12 residues. V was shortened by 6 bases and J by 3 bases, with 9 bases between the two germline ends. CDR1 is MDHEN and CDR2 is SYDVKM in the germline V gene. The CDR3 DNA reads TGTGCCAGCAGGTCAGACAGCTACGAGCAGTACTTC. Translating it yields CASRSDSYEQYF.

The rearrangement joins TRBV28 to TRBJ1-2, with D possibly matching TRBD1 (6 bases). This CDR3 is built from 14 residues. Germline V gene lookup returns CDR1 MDHEN and CDR2 SYDVKM. The V gene lost 3 bases and the J gene lost 8 bases, with 16 bases spanning the gap. CDR3 loop: CASSLGNGGQGYTF. The DNA of the CDR3 is TGTGCCAGCAGTTTGGGTAATGGGGGCCAGGGCTACACCTTC.

The chain has TRBV10-1 and TRBJ2-7; possibly TRBD2 for D (5 bases). The CDR3 covers 13 residues. Germline V gene data show CDR1 as WNHNN and CDR2 as SYGVQD (reference sequence). Trimming cost V 2 bases and J 2 bases, with 7 bases left between them. The CDR3 DNA is TGCGCCAGCAGTGAGGAGGGAACCTACGAGCAGTACTTC. It yields the protein CASSEEGTYEQYF.

This clone is a singleton in its sample. This chain connects TRBV28 to TRBJ1-3; the D gene is possibly TRBD1 (6 bases). Per the germline V gene, CDR1 is MDHEN and CDR2 is SYDVKM. The V end lost 8 bases, the J end lost 4 bases, and 12 bases lay between the germline ends. The CDR3 length is 13 residues. Written as DNA, the CDR3 is TGTGCCAGCGCCCAGGGGTTCGGAAACACCATATATTTT. Its protein is CASAQGFGNTIYF.

The genes are TRBV27 and TRBJ2-5, with D uncertain. Trimming took 3 bases from V and 2 from J, leaving 7 bases between them. CDR1 is MNHEY and CDR2 is SMNVEV in the germline V gene (reference sequence). This CDR3 has 13 amino acids. The CDR3 nucleotides are TGTGCCAGCAGTTTCCTTAGTCAAGAGACCCAGTACTTC. Translating it yields CASSFLSQETQYF.

V usage is TRBV5-1 and J usage is TRBJ2-1, with TRBD1 matching over 8 bases. Germline trimming cut 0 bases from V and 0 bases from J; bases unmatched to any gene: 2. Per the germline V gene, CDR1 is SGHRS and CDR2 is YFSETQ. The CDR3 runs to 16 residues. The CDR3 DNA reads as TGCGCCAGCAGCTTGGGACAGGGGAACTCCTACAATGAGCAGTTCTTC. As protein: CASSLGQGNSYNEQFF.